Below, 2 T cell receptor beta chains from the same sample are listed, as sequenced in a study of blood T cell repertoires in COVID-19 (dated by TCRdb to the early 2020s). The protocol used for the library was the immunoSEQ multiplex PCR assay. TCRdb obtained this table from immuneACCESS and retained in-frame rearrangements with V and J assigned. These tables miss some clones; where compared with another copy, unresolved V genes account for less than half of the shortfall, and the remainder is unexplained. This sample has approximately 89,000 clones in its table, and around three quarters of those were observed once. The ten largest clones represent under 25% of the sample. The sequencing sample was made of peripheral blood. The receptors were sampled from a woman aged 80 or over with acute or convalescent COVID-19.

CDR3 DNA: TGTGCCAGCAGCGCCCACAGGGGCACAGATACGCAGTATTTT. Amino acids: CASSAHRGTDTQYF. The chain uses TRBV11-3 and TRBJ2-3; TRBD1 is a possible D gene (6 bases). This CDR3 region has 14 residues. Trimming removed 5 bases from V and 1 base from J, with 10 bases in between. Germline V gene sequence: CDR1 SGHNT, CDR2 YENEEA.

The rearrangement joins TRBV6-5 to TRBJ2-5, with 8 bases that match TRBD1. In germline, CDR1 is MNHEY, CDR2 SVGAGI. V was pared by 10 bases and J by 5 bases, with 15 bases of the junction left unmatched. There are 15 residues in the CDR3. The DNA for the CDR3 is TGTGCCAACTCGGGGGCAGGGGGCGTAACGGAGACCCAGTACTTC. Protein: CANSGAGGVTETQYF.